The 24 T cell receptor beta chains given below trace back to one sample, sequenced in a study of blood T cells in healthy people across ages. Sample-barcoded 5' priming and a J-beta primer mix drove a second PCR of about 6 to 12 cycles. MiXCR, applied by TCRdb to the 5' RACE reads, yields one record per CDR3 protein. Of around 1,600,000 distinct CDR3 sequences in the sample, 35% to 45% were seen once. Source material: blood. Receptors originate from a woman between 18 and 29 years old in good health.

The chain carries TRBV18 and TRBJ1-1; weak D call: TRBD1 (5 bases). Trimming left V 3 bases short and J 6 bases short, with 14 bases between. Germline CDR1 KGHSH, CDR2 LQKENI. The CDR3 is 14 amino acids. CDR3 DNA: TGTGCCAGCTCACCTTCCAGGGTTAACGCTGAAGCTTTCTTT. Translating it yields CASSPSRVNAEAFF.

This clonotype appeared a few times. J is TRBJ2-1 and V is TRBV6-2 or TRBV6-3; D tentatively reads TRBD1 or TRBD2 (5 bases each). The CDR3 contains 14 residues. The V and J ends lost 7 bases and 2 bases respectively, with 12 bases between them. In germline, CDR1 is MNHEY, CDR2 SVGEGT. The CDR3 here is CASIGDATYNEQFF. In DNA form, the CDR3 reads TGTGCCAGCATAGGGGACGCCACCTACAATGAGCAGTTCTTC.

The gene calls are TRBV12-5 and TRBJ1-1; 8 bases fit TRBD1. This CDR3 contains 15 residues. Germline values: CDR1 LGHNT, CDR2 FRNRAP. V lost 1 base and J lost 4; bases outside the gene matches: 5. This chain's CDR3 is CASGLGWDRRTEAFF. In DNA, the CDR3 is TGTGCTAGTGGTTTGGGGTGGGACAGGCGCACTGAAGCTTTCTTT.

This clonotype has only a few counts. The rearrangement joins TRBV5-6 to TRBJ2-3; 8 positions agree with TRBD1. This CDR3 has 14 residues. From germline, CDR1 is SGHDT and CDR2 YYEEEE. The V and J ends lost 4 bases and 6 bases, in that order; junction bases with no gene match: 7. The CDR3 region is CASSVGQAADTQYF. The CDR3 bases are TGTGCCAGCAGCGTGGGACAGGCGGCGGATACGCAGTATTTT.

This chain joins TRBV11-2 and TRBJ2-1; the match to TRBD2 covers 10 bases. TRBJ2-7 matches the DNA end more closely, so the J call is doubtful. CDR3 length: 16 amino acids. Germline V CDR1 and CDR2: SGHAT, FQNNGV. The DNA for the CDR3 is TGTGCCAGCAGCTCCACGGACAGCGGGAGGGCCAATGAGCAGTACTTC. Protein product: CASSSTDSGRANEQYF.

This clonotype was seen more than once but under ten times. This sequence joins TRBV7-9 and TRBJ2-7, with a tentative D call TRBD1 (5 bases). The CDR3 runs to 20 residues. Between the trimmed V and J ends, which lost 2 bases and 2 bases, there was a span of 28 bases. Germline values: CDR1 SEHNR, CDR2 FQNEAQ (reference sequence). The CDR3 DNA reads TGTGCCAGCAGCTTATCTGCTGGGTGGGGCGCGACCGGCTCCCCCTACGAGCAGTACTTC. Its protein product is CASSLSAGWGATGSPYEQYF.

The chain couples TRBV12-5 to TRBJ2-1, with D possibly matching TRBD1 (6 bases). Germline V gives CDR1 LGHNT, CDR2 FRNRAP. With 2 bases removed from V and 10 bases from J, the gap between germline ends came to 18 bases. The CDR3 runs 15 residues. CDR3 protein: CASGLPSSGTKEQFF. In nucleotides, the CDR3 is TGTGCTAGTGGTTTGCCCTCGTCAGGGACAAAAGAGCAGTTCTTC.

Notes on this clonotype: Since a much larger clone is just one base distant, this may be a read error. The chain joins TRBV10-3 to TRBJ2-7, with TRBD1 matching 10 bases. CDR1 is ENHRY, CDR2 SYGVKD, per germline. The length of the CDR3 is 15 residues. DNA for the CDR3: TGTGCCATCAGTAACCCGGGACAGGGGACCTACGGGCAGTACTTC. The encoded protein is CAISNPGQGTYGQYF.

This clonotype showed up just a few times. The genes are TRBV6-2 or TRBV6-3 and TRBJ1-2; D is possibly TRBD1 (6 bases). This CDR3 has 16 amino acids. V was pared by 5 bases and J by 0 bases, with 16 bases between. Germline CDR1 is MNHEY and CDR2 is SVGEGT. The DNA for the CDR3 is TGTGCCAGCAGTAATCCTTCAGGGGCCGCTAACTATGGCTACACCTTC. Translating it yields CASSNPSGAANYGYTF.

A single count supports this clonotype. The rearrangement links TRBV3-1 to TRBJ2-5, with D unclear. Per the germline V gene, CDR1 is LGHDT and CDR2 is YNNKEL (reference sequence). The CDR3 runs to 14 residues. Trimming removed 5 bases at V and 5 bases at J, with 15 bases between. The chain's CDR3 is CASSFIRGSETQYF. The DNA for the CDR3 is TGTGCCAGCAGCTTTATACGAGGTAGTGAGACCCAGTACTTC.

The CDR3 DNA reads TGCAGTGCTGGCCACGGGATAGCCAAAAACATTCAGTACTTC. Protein product: CSAGHGIAKNIQYF. The chain combines TRBV20-1 with TRBJ2-4; tentative D call: TRBD2 (5 bases). Trimming pared 5 bases from V and 0 bases from J, leaving 11 bases between. The CDR3 length is 14 residues. Germline V gives CDR1 DFQATT, CDR2 SNEGSKA (reference sequence).

The rearrangement joins TRBV7-9 to TRBJ2-6; D call uncertain. Germline lookup yields CDR1 SEHNR and CDR2 FQNEAQ (reference sequence). Trimming removed 1 base from V and 0 bases from J, with 7 bases in between. This CDR3 has 16 amino acids. The CDR3 DNA follows: TGTGCCAGCAGCTTAGGGACCACCTCTGGGGCCAACGTCCTGACTTTC. This sequence encodes CASSLGTTSGANVLTF. Full variable domain (outside the CDR3, taken from reference TRBV7-9 and TRBJ2-6): DTGVSQNPRHKITKRGQNVTFRCDPISEHNRLYWYRQTLGQGPEFLTYFQNEAQLEKSRLLSDRFSAERPKGSFSTLEIQRTEQGDSAMYLCASSLGTTSGANVLTFGAGSRLTVL.

This clonotype occurred a few times. The gene calls are TRBV20-1 and TRBJ2-5; D is perhaps TRBD2 (7 bases). The V gene's germline CDR1 is DFQATT and CDR2 SNEGSKA (reference sequence). Trimming cost V 4 bases and J 5 bases, with 14 bases left between them. The CDR3 length is 13 residues. The CDR3 loop is CSAKLARGETQYF. CDR3 in DNA: TGCAGTGCTAAACTAGCGAGGGGGGAGACCCAGTACTTC.

This chain joins TRBV29-1 and TRBJ2-3, with a possible D match to TRBD1 (5 bases). The CDR3 runs 15 residues. Germline CDR1 and CDR2: SQVTM and ANQGSEA. Trimming cost V 0 bases and J 2 bases, with 12 bases left between them. CDR3 loop: CSVEEGRAYTDTQYF. CDR3 sequence (DNA): TGCAGCGTTGAAGAAGGCAGGGCCTACACAGATACGCAGTATTTT.

The chain joins TRBV7-3 to TRBJ2-1; 7 bases are a match to TRBD2. V was pared by 2 bases and J by 3 bases, with 7 bases of the junction left unmatched. The CDR3 is 16 amino acids. Germline CDR1 and CDR2: SGHTA and FQGTGA. In DNA form, the CDR3 reads TGTGCCAGCAGCTTAGGGCTAGCGGTCTTCTACAATGAGCAGTTCTTC. This translates into CASSLGLAVFYNEQFF.

This rearrangement joins TRBV9 to TRBJ1-2, with no clear D. The CDR3 covers 13 residues. Germline V CDR1 and CDR2: SGDLS, YYNGEE. V was cut by 0 bases and J by 2 bases, with 5 bases left in between. The CDR3 spells CASSVDNNYGYTF. CDR3 sequence (DNA): TGTGCCAGCAGCGTAGACAACAACTATGGCTACACCTTC. The entire variable domain, with the rest obtained from reference TRBV9 and TRBJ1-2, is as follows: DSGVTQTPKHLITATGQRVTLRCSPRSGDLSVYWYQQSLDQGLQFLIQYYNGEERAKGNILERFSAQQFPDLHSELNLSSLELGDSALYFCASSVDNNYGYTFGSGTRLTVV.

CDR3 amino acids: CASSALSLGGELFF. The CDR3 DNA follows: TGTGCCAGCAGTGCCCTATCTCTGGGCGGGGAGCTGTTTTTT. The V and J genes are TRBV27 and TRBJ2-2; D gene uncertain. Per germline, CDR1 MNHEY and CDR2 SMNVEV (reference sequence). This CDR3 has 14 amino acids. Trimming removed 5 bases at V and 7 bases at J, with 14 bases between.

This clonotype was picked up a small number of times. The chain couples TRBV12-3 or TRBV12-4 to TRBJ1-2; possibly TRBD1 for D (5 bases). Deletions cut 2 bases from V and 4 bases from J, with 11 bases between. The CDR3 is 14 amino acids. As DNA, the CDR3 is TGTGCCAGCAGTTTACGGGGGGTTCGCTATGGCTACACCTTC. Translated, it gives CASSLRGVRYGYTF.

A few counts support this clonotype. The chain is built from TRBV5-1 and TRBJ1-6; D remains unclear. Germline CDR1 is SGHRS and CDR2 is YFSETQ. Trimming cost V 4 bases and J 6 bases, with 8 bases left between them. This CDR3 comprises 13 residues. This CDR3 is CASSEQINSPLHF. The CDR3 nucleotides are TGCGCCAGCAGCGAGCAGATTAATTCACCCCTCCACTTT. The variable domain in full, with the rest retrieved from reference TRBV5-1 and TRBJ1-6, is KAGVTQTPRYLIKTRGQQVTLSCSPISGHRSVSWYQQTPGQGLQFLFEYFSETQRNKGNFPGRFSGRQFSNSRSEMNVSTLELGDSALYLCASSEQINSPLHFGNGTRLTVT.

The V call is TRBV6-2 or TRBV6-3, the J call TRBJ2-1; D ambiguous. The V end was cut by 2 bases, the J end by 8 bases, with 19 bases between. Germline V CDR1 and CDR2: MNHEY, SVGEGT. The CDR3 has 16 residues. CDR3 sequence (DNA): TGTGCCAGCAGTTACAGAGGCGGATCCTTTTTTGATGAGCAGTTCTTC. Protein sequence: CASSYRGGSFFDEQFF.

The rearrangement links TRBV9 to TRBJ2-1, with D tentatively TRBD2 (5 bases). The CDR3 totals 11 residues. The germline V gene has CDR1 SGDLS and CDR2 YYNGEE. The ends were cut back, 3 bases at V and 12 bases at J, with 10 bases in the middle. Here the CDR3 reads CASSALEGQFF. Written as DNA, the CDR3 is TGTGCCAGCAGCGCCCTTGAGGGGCAGTTCTTC.

Concerning this clonotype itself: The CDR3 carries no conserved terminal phenylalanine or tryptophan, so it likely arises from a read error. The gene calls are TRBV12-3 or TRBV12-4 and TRBJ1-5, with 7 bases fitting TRBD1. This CDR3 region has 13 residues. With 2 bases clipped from V and 6 bases from J, the junction kept 1 base outside the gene matches. CDR3 bases: TGTGCCAGCAGTTTAAGGGGGCTTCAGCCCCAGCATGTT. This codes for CASSLRGLQPQHV.

A note on this clonotype: The germline gene is not matched at one end of the junction; a read error may be the cause. The chain uses TRBV6-1 and TRBJ2-4, with TRBD2 identical over 9 bases. The assigned J gene may be wrong: the sequence end matches TRBJ2-7 better. The V gene's germline CDR1 is MNHNS and CDR2 SASEGT. CDR3 size: 15 residues. The CDR3 protein is CAGSDDPSGKYEQYF. In nucleotides, the CDR3 is TGTGCCGGCAGTGATGACCCTAGCGGGAAGTACGAGCAGTACTTC.

This clonotype has a handful of counts. V usage is TRBV27 and J usage is TRBJ2-1; D possibly corresponds to TRBD1 (6 bases). Germline assignment: CDR1 MNHEY and CDR2 SMNVEV (reference sequence). The CDR3 consists of 14 residues. V lost 3 bases and J lost 2, with 8 bases in between. The CDR3: CASSFTGTYNEQFF. CDR3 coding DNA: TGTGCCAGCAGTTTCACAGGGACCTACAATGAGCAGTTCTTC.